Shown below are 7 T cell receptor beta chains from a single sample sequenced in a study of blood T cell repertoires in COVID-19. Clones were read by immunoSEQ multiplex PCR, and TCRdb kept only the in-frame ones, dropping some. This table has about 270,000 clones, roughly 84% appearing once. Material for sequencing was peripheral blood. These receptor sequences come from a woman between 18 and 30 years old with acute or convalescent COVID-19.

This chain joins TRBV2 and TRBJ1-1; D is uncertain. This CDR3 is built from 15 residues. Germline values: CDR1 SNHLY, CDR2 FYNNEI. V dropped 7 bases and J dropped 1 base, with 16 bases sitting between them. The CDR3 loop is CASIFADSPNTEAFF. The CDR3 nucleotides are TGTGCCAGCATATTTGCGGACTCCCCGAACACTGAAGCTTTCTTT.

V and J are TRBV19 and TRBJ2-7; no reliable D call. CDR3 size: 13 residues. The V gene's germline CDR1 is LNHDA and CDR2 SQIVND (reference sequence). V was trimmed by 5 bases and J by 4 bases, leaving 12 bases between them. Here the CDR3 DNA reads TGTGCCAGTAGTTGGCGGCTTTCGTACGAGCAGTACTTC. Protein: CASSWRLSYEQYF.

This rearrangement joins TRBV19 to TRBJ1-2; D ambiguous. CDR1 is LNHDA, CDR2 SQIVND, per germline (reference sequence). V gave up 1 base and J gave up 2 bases, with 8 bases separating them. The CDR3 spans 14 residues. Here the CDR3 reads CASSIVGGNYGYTF. The CDR3 DNA sequence: TGTGCCAGTAGTATAGTGGGAGGAAACTATGGCTACACCTTC.

The CDR3 DNA follows: TGCAGCGTTGCAACTAGCGGAGTCTACAATGAGCAGTTCTTC. This translates into CSVATSGVYNEQFF. J is TRBJ2-1 and V is TRBV29-1; 8 bases match TRBD2. This CDR3 is 14 amino acids long. Per the germline V gene, CDR1 is SQVTM and CDR2 is ANQGSEA. J was trimmed by 3 bases and V by 4 bases; bases with no gene match: 5.

The sample holds one count of this clone. The rearrangement joins TRBV7-9 to TRBJ2-7; D perhaps matches TRBD2 (6 bases). CDR1 is SEHNR and CDR2 is FQNEAQ in the germline V gene (reference sequence). Between the trimmed V and J ends, which lost 1 base and 4 bases, there was a span of 17 bases. This CDR3 is built from 16 residues. CDR3 nucleotides: TGTGCCAGCAGCTTAGAGGTCCTAGCGACACCTTACGAGCAGTACTTC. Protein sequence: CASSLEVLATPYEQYF.

This clone was picked up a small number of times. Other nucleotide sequences in the sample specify the same CDR3. CDR3 residues: CASSLSGANQPQHF. DNA of the CDR3: TGTGCCAGCAGCTTATCAGGGGCCAATCAGCCCCAGCATTTT. V is TRBV5-5 and J is TRBJ1-5; possible D gene TRBD1, 6 bases. V was cut by 2 bases and J by 3 bases, with 9 bases left in between. The CDR3 length is 14 residues. In germline, CDR1 is SGHKS, CDR2 YYEKEE (reference sequence).

The rearrangement uses TRBV28 and TRBJ1-2; unclear D gene. V was trimmed by 1 base and J by 7 bases, leaving 10 bases between them. CDR3 length equals 13 residues. Germline V gene sequence: CDR1 MDHEN, CDR2 SYDVKM. CDR3 loop: CASSLSQTVGYTF. For the CDR3, the DNA is TGTGCCAGCAGTTTATCCCAAACAGTTGGCTACACCTTC.